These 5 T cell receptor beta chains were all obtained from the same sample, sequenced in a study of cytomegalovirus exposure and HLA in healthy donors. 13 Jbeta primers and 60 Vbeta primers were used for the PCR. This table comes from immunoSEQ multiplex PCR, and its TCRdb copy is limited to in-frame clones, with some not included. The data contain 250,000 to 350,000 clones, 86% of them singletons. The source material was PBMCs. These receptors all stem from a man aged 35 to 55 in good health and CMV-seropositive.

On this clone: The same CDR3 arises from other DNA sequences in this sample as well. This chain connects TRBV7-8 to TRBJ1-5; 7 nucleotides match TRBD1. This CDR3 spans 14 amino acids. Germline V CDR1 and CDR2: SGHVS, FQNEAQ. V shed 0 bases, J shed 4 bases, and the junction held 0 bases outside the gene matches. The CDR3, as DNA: TGTGCCAGCAGCTTAGCGACAGGGAATCAGCCCCAGCATTTT. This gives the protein CASSLATGNQPQHF.

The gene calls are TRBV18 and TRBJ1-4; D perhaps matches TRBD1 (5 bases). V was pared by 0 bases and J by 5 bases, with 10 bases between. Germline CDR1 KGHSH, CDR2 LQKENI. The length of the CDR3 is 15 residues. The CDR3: CASSPPGLLNEKLFF. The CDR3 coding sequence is TGTGCCAGCTCACCACCGGGACTGCTGAATGAAAAACTGTTTTTT.

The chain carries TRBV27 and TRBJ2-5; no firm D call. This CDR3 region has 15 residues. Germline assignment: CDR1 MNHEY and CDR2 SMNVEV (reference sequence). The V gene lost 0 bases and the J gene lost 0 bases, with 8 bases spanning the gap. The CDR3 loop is CASSLSTGYQETQYF. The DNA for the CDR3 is TGTGCCAGCAGTTTATCTACCGGGTACCAAGAGACCCAGTACTTC.

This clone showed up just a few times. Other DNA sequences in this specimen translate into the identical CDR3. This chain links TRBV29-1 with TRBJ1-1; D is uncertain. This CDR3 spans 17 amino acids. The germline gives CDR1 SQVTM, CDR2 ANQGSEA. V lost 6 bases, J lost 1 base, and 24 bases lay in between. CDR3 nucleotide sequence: TGCAGCGTGTTTAGAAGTGGAGGACGGCATACGAACACTGAAGCTTTCTTT. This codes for CSVFRSGGRHTNTEAFF. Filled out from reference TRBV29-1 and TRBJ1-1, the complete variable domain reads SAVISQKPSRDICQRGTSLTIQCQVDSQVTMMFWYRQQPGQSLTLIATANQGSEATYESGFVIDKFPISRPNLTFSTLTVSNMSPEDSSIYLCSVFRSGGRHTNTEAFFGQGTRLTVV.

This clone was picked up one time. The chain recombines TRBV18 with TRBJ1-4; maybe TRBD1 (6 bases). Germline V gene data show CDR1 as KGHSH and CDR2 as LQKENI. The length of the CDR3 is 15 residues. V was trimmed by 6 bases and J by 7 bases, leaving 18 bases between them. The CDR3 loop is CASSLSGGAFEKLFF. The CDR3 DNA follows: TGTGCCAGCTCCCTCTCGGGGGGCGCCTTTGAAAAACTGTTTTTT.